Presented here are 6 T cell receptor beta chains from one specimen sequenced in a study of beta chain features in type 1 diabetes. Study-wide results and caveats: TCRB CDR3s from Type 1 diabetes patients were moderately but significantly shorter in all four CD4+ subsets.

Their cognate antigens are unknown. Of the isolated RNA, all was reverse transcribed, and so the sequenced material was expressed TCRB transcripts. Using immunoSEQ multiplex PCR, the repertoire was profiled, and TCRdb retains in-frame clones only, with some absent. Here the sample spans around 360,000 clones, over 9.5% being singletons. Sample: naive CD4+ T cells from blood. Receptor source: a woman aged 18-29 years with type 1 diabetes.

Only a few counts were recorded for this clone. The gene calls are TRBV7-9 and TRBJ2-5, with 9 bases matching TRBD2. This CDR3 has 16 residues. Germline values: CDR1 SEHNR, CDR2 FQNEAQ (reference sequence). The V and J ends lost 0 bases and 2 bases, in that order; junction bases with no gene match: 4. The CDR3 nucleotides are TGTGCCAGCAGCTTAGCCAGCGGGGGGCCTCAAGAGACCCAGTACTTC. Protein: CASSLASGGPQETQYF. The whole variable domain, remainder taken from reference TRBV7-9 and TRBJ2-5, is DTGVSQNPRHKITKRGQNVTFRCDPISEHNRLYWYRQTLGQGPEFLTYFQNEAQLEKSRLLSDRFSAERPKGSFSTLEIQRTEQGDSAMYLCASSLASGGPQETQYFGPGTRLLVL.

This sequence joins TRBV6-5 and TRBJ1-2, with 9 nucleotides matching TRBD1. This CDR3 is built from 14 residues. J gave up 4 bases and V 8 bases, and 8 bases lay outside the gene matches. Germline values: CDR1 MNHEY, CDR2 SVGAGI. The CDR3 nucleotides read TGTGCCAGCGCTTCAGGACAGGGGACCTATGGCTACACCTTC. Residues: CASASGQGTYGYTF.

CDR3 protein: CSVSLLAGAHEQYF. The CDR3 DNA is TGCAGCGTATCGCTATTGGCGGGAGCCCACGAGCAGTACTTC. The V call is TRBV29-1, the J call TRBJ2-7, with 7 bases identical to TRBD2. Germline values: CDR1 SQVTM, CDR2 ANQGSEA. The length of the CDR3 is 14 residues. After removal of 6 bases from V and 5 bases from J, the junction contained 13 bases not matched to a gene.

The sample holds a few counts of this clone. Written as DNA, the CDR3 is TGTGCCAGCAGGGCACTAGCGGGAGCAGATACGCAGTATTTT. Translated, it gives CASRALAGADTQYF. The rearrangement uses TRBV27 and TRBJ2-3; 11 nucleotides line up with TRBD2. In germline, CDR1 is MNHEY, CDR2 SMNVEV (reference sequence). V dropped 6 bases and J dropped 4; count of bases not matched to a gene: 3. The CDR3 sequence is 14 residues long.

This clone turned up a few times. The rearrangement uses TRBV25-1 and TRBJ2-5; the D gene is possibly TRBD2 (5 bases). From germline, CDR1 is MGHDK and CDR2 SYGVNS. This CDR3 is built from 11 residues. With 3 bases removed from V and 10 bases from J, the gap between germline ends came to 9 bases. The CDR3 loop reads CASSEEALQYF. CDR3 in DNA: TGTGCCAGCAGTGAGGAGGCACTCCAGTACTTC.

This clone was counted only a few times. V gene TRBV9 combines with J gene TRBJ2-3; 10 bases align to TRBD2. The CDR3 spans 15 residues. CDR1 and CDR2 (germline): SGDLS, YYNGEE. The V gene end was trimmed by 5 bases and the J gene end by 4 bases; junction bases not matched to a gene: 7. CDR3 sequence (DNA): TGTGCCAGCAGGGCCACTAGCGGGGCCGCAGATACGCAGTATTTT. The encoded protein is CASRATSGAADTQYF.